This T cell receptor (beta chain) was sequenced in a study of human T cells and chemical hapten exposure. Background on the study: Yields of TCR per sample differed, chiefly owing to small differences in pooled library volume.

Via MiXCR, TCRdb re-called the RACE reads, giving one row per CDR3 protein. The data hold 97,000 or so distinct CDR3 sequences, with 25% to 30% observed a single time. Noted time point: patch test 3, about 24 weeks after DPC sensitization. Treatment noted: therapeutic diphenylcyclopropenone sensitization with weekly scalp DPC. The CDR3 covers 15 residues. Germline assignment: CDR1 MDHEN and CDR2 SYDVKM. V dropped 1 base and J dropped 3; count of bases not matched to a gene: 4. The sample here was whole blood, taken in connection with sensitization to the hapten diphenylcyclopropenone (DPC). The chain is built from TRBV28 and TRBJ2-7, with TRBD2 identical over 9 bases. The receptor comes from a middle-aged man with alopecia areata. Some clones in this sample may be carry-over from other donors' samples. This chain's CDR3 is CASSLYSGSIYEQYF. CDR3 DNA: TGTGCCAGCAGTTTATATAGCGGGAGCATCTACGAGCAGTACTTC.